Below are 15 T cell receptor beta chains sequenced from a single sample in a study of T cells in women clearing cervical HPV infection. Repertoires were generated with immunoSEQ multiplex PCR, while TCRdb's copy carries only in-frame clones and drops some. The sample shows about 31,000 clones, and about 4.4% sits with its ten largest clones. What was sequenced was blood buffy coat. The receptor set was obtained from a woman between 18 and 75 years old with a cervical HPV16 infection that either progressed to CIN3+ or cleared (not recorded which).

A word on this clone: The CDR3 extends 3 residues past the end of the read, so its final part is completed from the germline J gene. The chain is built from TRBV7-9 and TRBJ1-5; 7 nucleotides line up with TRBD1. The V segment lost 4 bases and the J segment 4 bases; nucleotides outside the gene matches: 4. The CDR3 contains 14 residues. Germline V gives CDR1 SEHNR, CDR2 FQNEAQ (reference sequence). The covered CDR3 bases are TGTGCCAGCAGCTCCCAGGGGGAAAATCAGCCC. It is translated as CASSSQGENQP. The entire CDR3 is CASSSQGENQPQHF.

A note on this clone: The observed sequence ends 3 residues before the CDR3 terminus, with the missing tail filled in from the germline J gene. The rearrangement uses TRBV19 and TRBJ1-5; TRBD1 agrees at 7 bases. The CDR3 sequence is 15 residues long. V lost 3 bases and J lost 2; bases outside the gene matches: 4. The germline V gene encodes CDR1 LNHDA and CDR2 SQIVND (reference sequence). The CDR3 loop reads CASSISDRGNQPQHF. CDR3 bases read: TGTGCCAGTAGTATCTCAGACAGGGGCAATCAGCCC.

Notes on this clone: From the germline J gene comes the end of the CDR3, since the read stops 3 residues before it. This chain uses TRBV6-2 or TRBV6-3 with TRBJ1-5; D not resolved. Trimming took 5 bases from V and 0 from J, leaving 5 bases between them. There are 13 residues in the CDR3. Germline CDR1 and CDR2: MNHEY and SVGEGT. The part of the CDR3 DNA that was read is TGTGCCAGCAGTCAGAATAGCAATCAGCCC. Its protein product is CASSQNSNQP. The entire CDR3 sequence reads CASSQNSNQPQHF.

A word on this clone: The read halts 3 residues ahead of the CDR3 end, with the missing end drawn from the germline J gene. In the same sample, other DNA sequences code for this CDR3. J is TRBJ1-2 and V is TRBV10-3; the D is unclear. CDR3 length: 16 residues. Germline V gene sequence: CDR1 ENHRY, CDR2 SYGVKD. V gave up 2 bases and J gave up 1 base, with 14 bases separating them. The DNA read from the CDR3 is TGTGCCATCAGTGAGACTAACGCGGGGATTAACTATGGC. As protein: CAISETNAGINYG. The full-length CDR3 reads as CAISETNAGINYGYTF.

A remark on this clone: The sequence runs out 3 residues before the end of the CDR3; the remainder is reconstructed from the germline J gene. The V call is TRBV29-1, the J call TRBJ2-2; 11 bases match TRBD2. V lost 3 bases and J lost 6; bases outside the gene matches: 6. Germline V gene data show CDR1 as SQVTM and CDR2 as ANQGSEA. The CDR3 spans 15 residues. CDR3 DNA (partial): TGCAGCGTTGAGGCTAGCGGGAGGAGGGCCGGGGAG. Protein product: CSVEASGRRAGE. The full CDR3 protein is CSVEASGRRAGELFF.

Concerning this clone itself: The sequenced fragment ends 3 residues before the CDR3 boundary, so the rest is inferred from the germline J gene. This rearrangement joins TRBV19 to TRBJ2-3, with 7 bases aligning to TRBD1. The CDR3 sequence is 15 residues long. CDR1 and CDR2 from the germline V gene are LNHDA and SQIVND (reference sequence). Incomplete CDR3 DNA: TGTGCCAGTAGTACATCTGACAGGGCGGGTCAGCCG. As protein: CASSTSDRAGQP. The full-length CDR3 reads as CASSTSDRAGQPQYF.

The CDR3 reads CASSPGGSYNEQFF. The DNA read from the CDR3 is TGCGCCAGCAGCCCGGGGGGCTCCTACAATGAG. This chain joins TRBV10-1 and TRBJ2-1; the match to TRBD2 covers 7 bases. The read ends 3 residues before the CDR3 terminus; that terminus is restored from the germline J gene. This CDR3 contains 14 residues. V lost 6 bases, J lost 0 bases, and 2 bases stayed unmatched. Germline V gene data show CDR1 as WNHNN and CDR2 as SYGVQD (reference sequence).

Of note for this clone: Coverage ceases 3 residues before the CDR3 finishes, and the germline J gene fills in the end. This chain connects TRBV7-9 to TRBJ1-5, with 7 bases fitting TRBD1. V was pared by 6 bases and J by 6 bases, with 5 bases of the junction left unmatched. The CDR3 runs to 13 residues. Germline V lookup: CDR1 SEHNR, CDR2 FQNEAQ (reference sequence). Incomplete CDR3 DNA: TGTGCCAGCAGTCAGGGGGAGCTTCAGCCC. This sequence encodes CASSQGELQP. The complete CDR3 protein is CASSQGELQPQHF.

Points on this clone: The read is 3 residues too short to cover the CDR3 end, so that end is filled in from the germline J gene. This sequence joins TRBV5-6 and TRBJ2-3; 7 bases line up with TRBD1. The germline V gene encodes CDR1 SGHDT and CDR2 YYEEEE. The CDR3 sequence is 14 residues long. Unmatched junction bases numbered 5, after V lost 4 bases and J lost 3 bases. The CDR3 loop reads CASSLWTGTDTQYF. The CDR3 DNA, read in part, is TGTGCCAGCAGCCTATGGACAGGAACAGATACG.

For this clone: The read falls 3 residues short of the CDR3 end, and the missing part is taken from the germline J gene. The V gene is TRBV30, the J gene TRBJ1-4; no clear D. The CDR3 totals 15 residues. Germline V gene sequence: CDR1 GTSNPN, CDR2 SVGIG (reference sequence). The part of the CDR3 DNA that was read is TGTGCCTGGAGGGGCCCGAGCTCCTATAATTCACCA. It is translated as CAWRGPSSYNSP. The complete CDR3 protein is CAWRGPSSYNSPLFF.

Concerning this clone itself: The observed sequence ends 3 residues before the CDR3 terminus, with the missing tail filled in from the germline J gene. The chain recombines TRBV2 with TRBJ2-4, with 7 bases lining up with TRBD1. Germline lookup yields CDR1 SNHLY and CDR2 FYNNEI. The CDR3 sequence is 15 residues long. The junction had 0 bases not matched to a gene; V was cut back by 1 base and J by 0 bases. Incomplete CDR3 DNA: TGTGCCAGCAGTGAAGACAGGGGAGCCAAAAACATT. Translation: CASSEDRGAKNI. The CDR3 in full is CASSEDRGAKNIQYF.

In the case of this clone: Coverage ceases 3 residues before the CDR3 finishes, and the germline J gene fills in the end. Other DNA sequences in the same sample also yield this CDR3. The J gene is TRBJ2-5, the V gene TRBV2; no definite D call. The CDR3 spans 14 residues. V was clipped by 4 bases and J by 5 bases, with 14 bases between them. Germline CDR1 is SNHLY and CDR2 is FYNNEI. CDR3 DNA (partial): TGTGCCAGCAGTGTAGGGCAGCTGGGCGAGACC. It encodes CASSVGQLGET. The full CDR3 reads CASSVGQLGETQYF.

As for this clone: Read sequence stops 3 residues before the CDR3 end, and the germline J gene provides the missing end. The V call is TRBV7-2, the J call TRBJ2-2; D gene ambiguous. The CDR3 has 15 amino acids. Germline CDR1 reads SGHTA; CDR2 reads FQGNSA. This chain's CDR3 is CASSTGFATNEKLFF. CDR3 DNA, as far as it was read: TGTGCCAGCAGCACCGGCTTTGCAACTAATGAAAAG. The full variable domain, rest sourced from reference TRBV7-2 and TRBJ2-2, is GAGVSQSPSNKVTEKGKDVELRCDPISGHTALYWYRQSLGQGLEFLIYFQGNSAPDKSGLPSDRFSAERTGGSVSTLTIQRTQQEDSAVYLCASSTGFATNEKLFFGEGSRLTVL.

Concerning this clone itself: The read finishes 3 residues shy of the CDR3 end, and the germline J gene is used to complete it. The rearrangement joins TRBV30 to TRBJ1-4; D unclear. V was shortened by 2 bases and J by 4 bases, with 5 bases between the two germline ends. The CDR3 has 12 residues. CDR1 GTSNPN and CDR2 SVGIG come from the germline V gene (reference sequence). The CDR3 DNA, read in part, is TGTGCCTGGAGTCCAATTAATGAAAAA. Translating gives CAWSPINEK. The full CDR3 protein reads CAWSPINEKLFF.

Incomplete CDR3 DNA: TGCAGTGCAGTTGGACAGGGAAGTGGC. Protein product: CSAVGQGSG. The CDR3 in its entirety is CSAVGQGSGYTF. The genes are TRBV20-1 and TRBJ1-2, with 8 bases identical to TRBD1. The read terminates 3 residues before the CDR3 end, so the remaining end is supplied by the germline J gene. Germline loops: CDR1 DFQATT, CDR2 SNEGSKA (reference sequence). V shed 6 bases and J 7 bases; nucleotides not matched to a gene: 7. This CDR3 has 12 residues.